Listed below are T cell receptor beta chains from one sample, sequenced in a study of cytomegalovirus exposure and HLA in healthy donors. Clones were read by immunoSEQ multiplex PCR, and TCRdb kept only the in-frame ones, dropping some. This sample has around 93,000 clones, with approximately 83% found just once. Sequencing input: PBMCs. The receptors originated from a man aged 50-59 years in good health and CMV-seronegative. Each CDR3 is given with its conserved first and last residue. Fields, in order: clone size, V gene, J gene, D gene, CDR3 DNA, CDR3 protein. A D gene is named only where the DNA matches it firmly. Not every row has a clone size; where given, it reads once, few, many or a size class.

clone size: -
V gene: TRBV5-1
J gene: TRBJ2-6
D gene: TRBD1
CDR3 DNA: TGCGCCAGCAGCTTGGCCGGACAGGGGGCGAGTGGGGCCAACGTCCTGACTTTC
CDR3 protein: CASSLAGQGASGANVLTF

clone size: -
V gene: TRBV4-1
J gene: TRBJ2-3
D gene: TRBD1
CDR3 DNA: TGCGCCAGCAGCCGCTCACACCGGGACAGGGGAACAGATACGCAGTATTTT
CDR3 protein: CASSRSHRDRGTDTQYF

clone size: -
V gene: TRBV11-1
J gene: TRBJ2-2
D gene: TRBD1
CDR3 DNA: TGTGCCAGCAGCTTAGCAAGAGTCGCAGGGGGCTTGAACACCGGGGAGCTGTTTTTT
CDR3 protein: CASSLARVAGGLNTGELFF

clone size: -
V gene: TRBV13
J gene: TRBJ2-3
D gene: -
CDR3 DNA: TGTGCCAGCAGCTTAGGCCTTACAGATACGCAGTATTTT
CDR3 protein: CASSLGLTDTQYF

clone size: -
V gene: TRBV11-2
J gene: TRBJ1-1
D gene: -
CDR3 DNA: TGTGCCAGCAGCCTCACAGAGAACACTGAAGCTTTCTTT
CDR3 protein: CASSLTENTEAFF

clone size: -
V gene: TRBV18
J gene: TRBJ2-1
D gene: -
CDR3 DNA: TGTGCCAGCTCACCACGAACCGGTCTCAATGAGCAGTTCTTC
CDR3 protein: CASSPRTGLNEQFF

clone size: -
V gene: TRBV25-1
J gene: TRBJ2-5
D gene: -
CDR3 DNA: TGTGCCAGCAGCTGGGGGGAAGAGACCCAGTACTTC
CDR3 protein: CASSWGEETQYF

clone size: -
V gene: TRBV28
J gene: TRBJ1-5
D gene: -
CDR3 DNA: TGTGCCAGCAGTTCGCGTCGGGGCTCGGGAGGTGGGGTCCGGCAGCCCCAGCATTTT
CDR3 protein: CASSSRRGSGGGVRQPQHF

clone size: -
V gene: TRBV29-1
J gene: TRBJ2-5
D gene: -
CDR3 DNA: TGCAGCGTTGTAAGGGGCCTCCTTCCACAAGAGACCCAGTACTTC
CDR3 protein: CSVVRGLLPQETQYF

clone size: -
V gene: TRBV28
J gene: TRBJ1-5
D gene: -
CDR3 DNA: TGTGCCAGCAGTTTATTCCTGTCGGACACACAGCCCCAGCATTTT
CDR3 protein: CASSLFLSDTQPQHF

clone size: -
V gene: TRBV4-2
J gene: TRBJ2-7
D gene: TRBD2
CDR3 DNA: TGTGCCAGCAGCCAAGCACTAGCGGGAGACTACGAGCAGTACTTC
CDR3 protein: CASSQALAGDYEQYF

clone size: -
V gene: TRBV27
J gene: TRBJ1-1
D gene: -
CDR3 DNA: TGTGCCAGCAGTTTCCGATCAGGGGTGGGAGCTTTCTTT
CDR3 protein: CASSFRSGVGAFF

clone size: -
V gene: TRBV28
J gene: TRBJ1-1
D gene: -
CDR3 DNA: TGTGCCAGCAGTCCCCGGGGGTCGAGAAACACTGAAGCTTTCTTT
CDR3 protein: CASSPRGSRNTEAFF

clone size: -
V gene: TRBV5-3
J gene: TRBJ2-2
D gene: TRBD2
CDR3 DNA: TGTGCCAGAAGCTTGACCGGGTTAGCGGGAGAGTGGACCGGGGAGCTGTTTTTT
CDR3 protein: CARSLTGLAGEWTGELFF

clone size: -
V gene: TRBV11-2
J gene: TRBJ1-5
D gene: -
CDR3 DNA: TGTGCCAGCAGCTTGGATGTAGTGGGCCAGCCCCAGCATTTT
CDR3 protein: CASSLDVVGQPQHF

clone size: -
V gene: TRBV7-8
J gene: TRBJ2-1
D gene: -
CDR3 DNA: TGTGCCGGGGCCTTAGGAGTTGAGCAGTTCTTC
CDR3 protein: CAGALGVEQFF

clone size: -
V gene: TRBV7-2
J gene: TRBJ2-3
D gene: TRBD1
CDR3 DNA: TGTGCCAGCAGCTTCCGGGACAGAAACACAGATACGCAGTATTTT
CDR3 protein: CASSFRDRNTDTQYF

clone size: -
V gene: TRBV25-1
J gene: TRBJ1-6
D gene: -
CDR3 DNA: TGTGCCAGCAGTGAACTCGGCACAGGTTCACCCCTCCACTTT
CDR3 protein: CASSELGTGSPLHF

clone size: -
V gene: TRBV11-3
J gene: TRBJ1-5
D gene: -
CDR3 DNA: TGTGCCAGCGGGGGGTGGGGGGTGACGAAGATGCAGCCCCAGCATTTT
CDR3 protein: CASGGWGVTKMQPQHF

clone size: once
V gene: TRBV28
J gene: TRBJ1-3
D gene: -
CDR3 DNA: TGTGCCAGCAGTAAACCTGCAGGGTCTGGAAACACCATATATTTT
CDR3 protein: CASSKPAGSGNTIYF

clone size: once
V gene: TRBV27
J gene: TRBJ2-2
D gene: -
CDR3 DNA: TGTGCCAGCAGTCCCCCGCCAGGGTGGAACACCGGGGAGCTGTTTTTT
CDR3 protein: CASSPPPGWNTGELFF

clone size: -
V gene: TRBV6-5
J gene: TRBJ2-1
D gene: TRBD2
CDR3 DNA: TGTGCCAGCAGAGCTACTAGCGGGAGTCGCAATGAGCAGTTCTTC
CDR3 protein: CASRATSGSRNEQFF

clone size: few
V gene: TRBV7-9
J gene: TRBJ2-7
D gene: -
CDR3 DNA: TGTGCCAGCAGCTCGGACTCCTTCGAGCAGTACTTC
CDR3 protein: CASSSDSFEQYF

clone size: -
V gene: TRBV11-2
J gene: TRBJ2-3
D gene: -
CDR3 DNA: TGTGCCAGCAGCTTAGATCGGTGGGCTAGCGATAGCACAGATACGCAGTATTTT
CDR3 protein: CASSLDRWASDSTDTQYF

clone size: -
V gene: TRBV28
J gene: TRBJ2-7
D gene: -
CDR3 DNA: TGTGCCAGCAGTTTGAGATTCTACGAGCAGTACTTC
CDR3 protein: CASSLRFYEQYF

clone size: -
V gene: TRBV19
J gene: TRBJ1-1
D gene: -
CDR3 DNA: TGTGCCAGTAGTATAGGACCGGGGAGCAACACTGAAGCTTTCTTT
CDR3 protein: CASSIGPGSNTEAFF

clone size: -
V gene: TRBV6-5
J gene: TRBJ2-7
D gene: -
CDR3 DNA: TGTGCCAGCAGTTACTCGGGGGCTAACTACGAGCAGTACTTC
CDR3 protein: CASSYSGANYEQYF

clone size: -
V gene: TRBV10-1
J gene: TRBJ2-5
D gene: TRBD2
CDR3 DNA: TGCGCCAGCGCCCCGGGACTAGAGGTTACGGAGACCCAGTACTTC
CDR3 protein: CASAPGLEVTETQYF

clone size: -
V gene: TRBV6-5
J gene: TRBJ2-2
D gene: -
CDR3 DNA: TGTGCCAGCAGTTTCCAGGGATGGGGCACCGGGGAGCTGTTTTTT
CDR3 protein: CASSFQGWGTGELFF

clone size: -
V gene: TRBV9
J gene: TRBJ2-1
D gene: -
CDR3 DNA: TGTGCCAGCAGCCCCGGGACTTCCTCCTACAATGAGCAGTTCTTC
CDR3 protein: CASSPGTSSYNEQFF

clone size: -
V gene: TRBV13
J gene: TRBJ1-2
D gene: TRBD1
CDR3 DNA: TGTGCCAGCAGCTCTGGACAGGGGGCTAGGGGCTACACCTTC
CDR3 protein: CASSSGQGARGYTF

clone size: once
V gene: TRBV4-3
J gene: TRBJ2-3
D gene: -
CDR3 DNA: TGCGCCAGCAGCCAAGACTCACACACAGATACGCAGTATTTT
CDR3 protein: CASSQDSHTDTQYF

clone size: -
V gene: TRBV18
J gene: TRBJ2-3
D gene: TRBD2
CDR3 DNA: TGTGCCAGCTCACTTACTAGCGGGAGGGCCGATACGCAGTATTTT
CDR3 protein: CASSLTSGRADTQYF

clone size: -
V gene: TRBV19
J gene: TRBJ1-2
D gene: -
CDR3 DNA: TGTGCCAGTATTACAGGGAGTTTTGGAGGCTACACCTTC
CDR3 protein: CASITGSFGGYTF

clone size: -
V gene: TRBV2
J gene: TRBJ2-3
D gene: TRBD2
CDR3 DNA: TGTGCCAGCAGCCGAACCCGGACTAGCGGGAGGTCAGATACGCAGTATTTT
CDR3 protein: CASSRTRTSGRSDTQYF

clone size: -
V gene: TRBV7-2
J gene: TRBJ2-5
D gene: TRBD1
CDR3 DNA: TGTGCCAGCAGCTTCGTAGGTAGACAGGGCGTGGGCCCTGGGCCCCAGTACTTC
CDR3 protein: CASSFVGRQGVGPGPQYF

clone size: few
V gene: TRBV9
J gene: TRBJ2-3
D gene: -
CDR3 DNA: TGTGCCAGCACCCTAGACTACCAAGAAACAGATACGCAGTATTTT
CDR3 protein: CASTLDYQETDTQYF

clone size: -
V gene: TRBV10-1
J gene: TRBJ2-5
D gene: TRBD1
CDR3 DNA: TGCGCCAGCTCTAAAGGCGGGGACAGGCAGACCCAGTACTTC
CDR3 protein: CASSKGGDRQTQYF

clone size: -
V gene: TRBV28
J gene: TRBJ2-5
D gene: TRBD2
CDR3 DNA: TGTGCCAGCAGTAGGTTAGGCAGCGGGGCAGAGACCCAGTACTTC
CDR3 protein: CASSRLGSGAETQYF

clone size: -
V gene: TRBV28
J gene: TRBJ2-3
D gene: TRBD1
CDR3 DNA: TGTGCCAGCACCGTACTGTCCGGGACAGGGCCAGATACGCAGTATTTT
CDR3 protein: CASTVLSGTGPDTQYF

clone size: -
V gene: TRBV5-1
J gene: TRBJ1-4
D gene: -
CDR3 DNA: TGCGCCAGCAGCGATGGAGGGAAGGTAACTAATGAAAAACTGTTTTTT
CDR3 protein: CASSDGGKVTNEKLFF

clone size: -
V gene: TRBV4-2
J gene: TRBJ1-5
D gene: -
CDR3 DNA: TGTGCCAGCAGCCAAGATCAAAACGGTAATCAGCCCCAGCATTTT
CDR3 protein: CASSQDQNGNQPQHF

clone size: -
V gene: TRBV13
J gene: TRBJ2-1
D gene: -
CDR3 DNA: TGTGCCAGCAGCTTATCCGGGGGTGCCTACAATGAGCAGTTCTTC
CDR3 protein: CASSLSGGAYNEQFF

clone size: few
V gene: TRBV6-1
J gene: TRBJ2-7
D gene: -
CDR3 DNA: TGTGCCAGCAGTGAACAGTATTCCAGCGAGCAGTACTTC
CDR3 protein: CASSEQYSSEQYF

clone size: -
V gene: TRBV6-6
J gene: TRBJ2-7
D gene: TRBD1
CDR3 DNA: TGTACCAGCAGTTACTCGAAGACAGGGCACAACGAGCAGTACTTC
CDR3 protein: CTSSYSKTGHNEQYF

clone size: -
V gene: TRBV7-3
J gene: TRBJ2-1
D gene: TRBD2
CDR3 DNA: TGTGCCAGCAGTTTTGGGACTAGCGGGTACAATGAGCAGTTCTTC
CDR3 protein: CASSFGTSGYNEQFF

clone size: -
V gene: TRBV9
J gene: TRBJ2-3
D gene: TRBD1
CDR3 DNA: TGTGCCAGCAGCCCTCGGGACAGCTTCACTAGCACAGATACGCAGTATTTT
CDR3 protein: CASSPRDSFTSTDTQYF

clone size: -
V gene: TRBV5-6
J gene: TRBJ1-3
D gene: TRBD1
CDR3 DNA: TGTGCCAGCAGCCACCAGGGGGCTGGAAACACCATATATTTT
CDR3 protein: CASSHQGAGNTIYF

clone size: -
V gene: TRBV19
J gene: TRBJ2-5
D gene: TRBD2
CDR3 DNA: TGTGCCAGTAGTATCTCCGGACTAGCTCGCGAGACCCAGTACTTC
CDR3 protein: CASSISGLARETQYF

clone size: -
V gene: TRBV6-1
J gene: TRBJ1-1
D gene: -
CDR3 DNA: TGTGCCAGCAGTGAATACGGCCCCTCGGGCACTGAAGCTTTCTTT
CDR3 protein: CASSEYGPSGTEAFF

clone size: -
V gene: TRBV5-4
J gene: TRBJ1-2
D gene: TRBD1
CDR3 DNA: TGTGCCAGCAGCTTACAGGGGAACTATGGCTACACCTTC
CDR3 protein: CASSLQGNYGYTF

clone size: -
V gene: TRBV7-9
J gene: TRBJ2-7
D gene: -
CDR3 DNA: TGTGCCAGCAGCGCGGGACTGCCGCCTGGGGAGCAGTACTTC
CDR3 protein: CASSAGLPPGEQYF

clone size: -
V gene: TRBV7-3
J gene: TRBJ2-3
D gene: TRBD2
CDR3 DNA: TGTGCCAGCAGCCCCCTCATCGGACTAGCGGGAGGGCCTAGAGCAGATACGCAGTATTTT
CDR3 protein: CASSPLIGLAGGPRADTQYF